These T cell receptor beta chains were read from a single sample in a study of T cell changes during pregnancy in multiple sclerosis. Sequencing used immunoSEQ multiplex PCR; TCRdb keeps in-frame clones, though not all of them. The sample includes around 64,000 clones, about 93% seen only once; the top ten take just under 0.3%. Sequenced material: CD4+ T cells from peripheral blood mononuclear cells, taken after pregnancy. The source is a female donor with multiple sclerosis, enrolled in a pregnancy study. The CDR3 runs from the conserved cysteine through the conserved F or W. Each record gives: J gene, D gene, clone size, V gene, CDR3 DNA, CDR3 protein. A D gene is named only where the DNA matches it firmly. The size of a clone is reported for some rows only, either as once, few or many, or as a class for expanded clones.

J gene: TRBJ1-5; D gene: NA; clone size: NA; V gene: TRBV7-8; CDR3 DNA: TGTGCCAGCAGCTCAGGGGTGGGGCAGCCCCAGCATTTT; CDR3 protein: CASSSGVGQPQHF
J gene: TRBJ2-2; D gene: TRBD1; clone size: few; V gene: TRBV7-2; CDR3 DNA: TGTGCCAGCAGCCAGACAGGGTTGGCCGCCACCGGGGAGCTGTTTTTT; CDR3 protein: CASSQTGLAATGELFF
J gene: TRBJ1-4; D gene: NA; clone size: NA; V gene: TRBV5-1; CDR3 DNA: TGCGCCAGCAGCTTGGAAGGGGATGCAACTAATGAAAAACTGTTTTTT; CDR3 protein: CASSLEGDATNEKLFF
J gene: TRBJ2-7; D gene: TRBD2; clone size: NA; V gene: TRBV5-8; CDR3 DNA: TGTGCCAGCAGCTCGGGACAGGCCGGGACTAGCGGCAGTTTCGAGCAGTACTTC; CDR3 protein: CASSSGQAGTSGSFEQYF
J gene: TRBJ2-2; D gene: TRBD2; clone size: NA; V gene: TRBV7-6; CDR3 DNA: TGTGCCAGCAATCCGCGGGAGTCGAGCACCGGGGAGCTGTTTTTT; CDR3 protein: CASNPRESSTGELFF
J gene: TRBJ2-7; D gene: TRBD2; clone size: NA; V gene: TRBV27; CDR3 DNA: TGTGCCAGCAGTTTCCGACTAGCGATAAGCTCCTACGAGCAGTACTTC; CDR3 protein: CASSFRLAISSYEQYF
J gene: TRBJ1-2; D gene: NA; clone size: NA; V gene: TRBV5-1; CDR3 DNA: TGCGCCAGCAGCTTGGCTTCATCGGGACTCACACTTGGCTATGGCTACACCTTC; CDR3 protein: CASSLASSGLTLGYGYTF
J gene: TRBJ1-2; D gene: NA; clone size: NA; V gene: TRBV2; CDR3 DNA: TGTGCCAGCAGTTGGCTTAGCGGGGGCGAATTTCCCTACACCTTC; CDR3 protein: CASSWLSGGEFPYTF
J gene: TRBJ2-5; D gene: TRBD1; clone size: NA; V gene: TRBV19; CDR3 DNA: TGTGCCAGTAGTGTCTCGGGACAGGGGGCTTCTGAGACCCAGTACTTC; CDR3 protein: CASSVSGQGASETQYF
J gene: TRBJ1-4; D gene: NA; clone size: NA; V gene: TRBV5-4; CDR3 DNA: TGTGCCAGCAGCTTTCAGGGTCCTAATGAAAAACTGTTTTTT; CDR3 protein: CASSFQGPNEKLFF
J gene: TRBJ1-1; D gene: TRBD1; clone size: NA; V gene: TRBV18; CDR3 DNA: TGTGCCAGCTCTACCAGGACAGGGAACACTGAAGCTTTCTTT; CDR3 protein: CASSTRTGNTEAFF
J gene: TRBJ2-5; D gene: NA; clone size: NA; V gene: TRBV5-1; CDR3 DNA: TGCGCCAGCAGCTTGGGACTAGAGGGGCCCAAAGAGACCCAGTACTTC; CDR3 protein: CASSLGLEGPKETQYF
J gene: TRBJ2-7; D gene: TRBD1; clone size: NA; V gene: TRBV7-9; CDR3 DNA: TGTGCCAGCAGCCCGAGACGCCGGGACAGGGAATCGGGCGAGCAGTACTTC; CDR3 protein: CASSPRRRDRESGEQYF
J gene: TRBJ1-1; D gene: NA; clone size: NA; V gene: TRBV30; CDR3 DNA: TGTGCCTGGATCCCCTGGGGGGGGAACACTGAAGCTTTCTTT; CDR3 protein: CAWIPWGGNTEAFF
J gene: TRBJ2-7; D gene: TRBD1; clone size: NA; V gene: TRBV5-4; CDR3 DNA: TGTGCCAGCAGCCCGGGACAGGGGCTCGAGCAGTACTTC; CDR3 protein: CASSPGQGLEQYF
J gene: TRBJ2-5; D gene: TRBD2; clone size: NA; V gene: TRBV18; CDR3 DNA: TGTGCCAGCTCACCGAATCTAGCGGGAGGTCAAGAGACCCAGTACTTC; CDR3 protein: CASSPNLAGGQETQYF
J gene: TRBJ1-6; D gene: TRBD1; clone size: NA; V gene: TRBV9; CDR3 DNA: TGTGCCAGCAGCCGGGACAGGGTTTCACCCCTCCACTTT; CDR3 protein: CASSRDRVSPLHF
J gene: TRBJ1-6; D gene: NA; clone size: NA; V gene: TRBV10-1; CDR3 DNA: TGCGCCAGCAGCTCTGGGGGCAGGGCCTCGGCACCCCTCCACTTT; CDR3 protein: CASSSGGRASAPLHF
J gene: TRBJ2-7; D gene: NA; clone size: once; V gene: TRBV11-2; CDR3 DNA: TGTGCCAGCAGCTTAACGGACAACTACGAGCAGTACTTC; CDR3 protein: CASSLTDNYEQYF
J gene: TRBJ2-3; D gene: NA; clone size: NA; V gene: TRBV30; CDR3 DNA: TGTGCCTGGAGTGTACAGTCCCCGGCTAGCACAGATACGCAGTATTTT; CDR3 protein: CAWSVQSPASTDTQYF
J gene: TRBJ2-3; D gene: TRBD2; clone size: NA; V gene: TRBV4-1; CDR3 DNA: TGCGCCAGCAGCCAAGATGAGGGGAGGGGCACAGATACGCAGTATTTT; CDR3 protein: CASSQDEGRGTDTQYF
J gene: TRBJ1-3; D gene: TRBD1; clone size: NA; V gene: TRBV4-2; CDR3 DNA: TGTGCCAGCAGCCGCAGACAGGGGACGAAGGGAAACACCATATATTTT; CDR3 protein: CASSRRQGTKGNTIYF
J gene: TRBJ2-4; D gene: NA; clone size: NA; V gene: TRBV21-1; CDR3 DNA: TGTGCCAGCAGCAAAGCGCTCCGAGGGGACAGGCCCCCCAAAAACATTCAGTACTTC; CDR3 protein: CASSKALRGDRPPKNIQYF
J gene: TRBJ2-2; D gene: NA; clone size: NA; V gene: TRBV21-1; CDR3 DNA: TGTGCCAGCAGCATTGGGACAGGGGGCAACACCGGGGAGCTGTTTTTT; CDR3 protein: CASSIGTGGNTGELFF
J gene: TRBJ2-3; D gene: TRBD2; clone size: NA; V gene: TRBV5-1; CDR3 DNA: TGCGCCAGCAGCTTGCTGGCTAGCGGGAGCACAGATACGCAGTATTTT; CDR3 protein: CASSLLASGSTDTQYF
J gene: TRBJ1-1; D gene: NA; clone size: NA; V gene: TRBV7-8; CDR3 DNA: TGTGCCAGCAGCTTGGGGGTGAGTCAGCGGGGCACTGAAGCTTTCTTT; CDR3 protein: CASSLGVSQRGTEAFF
J gene: TRBJ1-6; D gene: NA; clone size: NA; V gene: TRBV7-8; CDR3 DNA: TGTGCCAGCAGCTTAGCTGTTGGGGGGTCACTTACTTCACCCCTCCACTTT; CDR3 protein: CASSLAVGGSLTSPLHF
J gene: TRBJ1-5; D gene: TRBD1; clone size: once; V gene: TRBV18; CDR3 DNA: TGTGCCAGCTCACGCGAGGGGGCTATCAATCAGCCCCAGCATTTT; CDR3 protein: CASSREGAINQPQHF
J gene: TRBJ2-1; D gene: TRBD2; clone size: NA; V gene: TRBV27; CDR3 DNA: TGTGCCAGCAGTCCCCTTACGACTAGCGGGAGAGTCAATGAGCAGTTCTTC; CDR3 protein: CASSPLTTSGRVNEQFF